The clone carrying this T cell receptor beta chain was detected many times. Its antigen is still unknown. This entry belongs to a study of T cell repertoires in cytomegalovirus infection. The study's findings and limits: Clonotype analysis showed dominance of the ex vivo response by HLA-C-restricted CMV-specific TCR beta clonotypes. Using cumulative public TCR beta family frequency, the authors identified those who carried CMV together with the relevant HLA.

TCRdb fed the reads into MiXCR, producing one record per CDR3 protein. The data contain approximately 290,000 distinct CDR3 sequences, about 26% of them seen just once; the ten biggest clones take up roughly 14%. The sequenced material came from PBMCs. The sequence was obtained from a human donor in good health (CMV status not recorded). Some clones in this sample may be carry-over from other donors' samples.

In DNA, the CDR3 is TGTGCCAGCAGCTTAGCGTTTAGCACTGAAGCTTTCTTT. Protein: CASSLAFSTEAFF. The chain recombines TRBV7-2 with TRBJ1-1, with no clear D. The V and J ends lost 0 bases and 4 bases respectively, with 6 bases between them. The germline V gene encodes CDR1 SGHTA and CDR2 FQGNSA. This CDR3 spans 13 amino acids. Variable domain in full (rest from reference TRBV7-2 and TRBJ1-1): GAGVSQSPSNKVTEKGKDVELRCDPISGHTALYWYRQSLGQGLEFLIYFQGNSAPDKSGLPSDRFSAERTGGSVSTLTIQRTQQEDSAVYLCASSLAFSTEAFFGQGTRLTVV.